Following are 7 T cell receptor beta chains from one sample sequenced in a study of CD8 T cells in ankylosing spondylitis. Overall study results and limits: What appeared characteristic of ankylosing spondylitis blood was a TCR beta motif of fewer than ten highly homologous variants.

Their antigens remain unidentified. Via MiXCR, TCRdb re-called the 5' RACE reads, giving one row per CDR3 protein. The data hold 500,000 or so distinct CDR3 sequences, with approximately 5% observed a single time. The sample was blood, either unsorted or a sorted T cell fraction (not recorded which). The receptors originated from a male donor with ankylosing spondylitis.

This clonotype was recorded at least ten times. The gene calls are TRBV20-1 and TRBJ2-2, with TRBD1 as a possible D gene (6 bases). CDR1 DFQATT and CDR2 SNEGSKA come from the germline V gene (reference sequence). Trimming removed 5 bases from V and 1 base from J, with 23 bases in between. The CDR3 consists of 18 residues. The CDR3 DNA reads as TGCAGTGCTGACCGAACAGGGCCCTTCACTGAGAACACCGGGGAGCTGTTTTTT. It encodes CSADRTGPFTENTGELFF.

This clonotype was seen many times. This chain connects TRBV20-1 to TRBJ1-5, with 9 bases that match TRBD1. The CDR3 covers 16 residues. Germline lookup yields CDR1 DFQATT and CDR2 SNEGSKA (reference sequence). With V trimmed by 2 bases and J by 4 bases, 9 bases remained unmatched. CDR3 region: CSARNFRQGGNQPQHF. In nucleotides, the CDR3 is TGCAGTGCTAGAAACTTCAGACAGGGGGGTAATCAGCCCCAGCATTTT.

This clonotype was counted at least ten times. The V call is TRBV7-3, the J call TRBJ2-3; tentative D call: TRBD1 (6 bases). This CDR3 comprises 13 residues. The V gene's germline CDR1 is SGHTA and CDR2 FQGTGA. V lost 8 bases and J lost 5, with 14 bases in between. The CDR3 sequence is CASGQTLEDTQYF. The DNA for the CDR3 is TGTGCCAGCGGACAGACTTTAGAAGATACGCAGTATTTT.

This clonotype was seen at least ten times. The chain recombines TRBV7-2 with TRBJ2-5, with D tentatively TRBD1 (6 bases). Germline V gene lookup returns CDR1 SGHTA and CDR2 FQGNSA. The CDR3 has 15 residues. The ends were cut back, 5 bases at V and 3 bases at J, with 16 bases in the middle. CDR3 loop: CASSRMGAREETQYF. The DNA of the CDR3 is TGTGCCAGCAGCCGGATGGGGGCCAGGGAAGAGACCCAGTACTTC.

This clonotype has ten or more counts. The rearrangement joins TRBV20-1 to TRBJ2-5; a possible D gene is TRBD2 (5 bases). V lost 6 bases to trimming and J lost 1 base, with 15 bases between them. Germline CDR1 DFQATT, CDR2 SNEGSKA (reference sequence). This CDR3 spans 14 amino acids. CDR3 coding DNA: TGCAGTGCCGAGCGGTCCCCGGGCCAAGAGACCCAGTACTTC. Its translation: CSAERSPGQETQYF.

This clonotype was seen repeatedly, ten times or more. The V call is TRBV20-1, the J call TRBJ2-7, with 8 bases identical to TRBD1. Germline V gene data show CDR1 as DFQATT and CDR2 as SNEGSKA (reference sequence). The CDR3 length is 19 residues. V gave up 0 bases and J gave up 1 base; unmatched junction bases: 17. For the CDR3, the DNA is TGCAGTGCTAGAGAGAACTTTGACAGGGGCGCTAAAATATCCTACGAGCAGTACTTC. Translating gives CSARENFDRGAKISYEQYF.

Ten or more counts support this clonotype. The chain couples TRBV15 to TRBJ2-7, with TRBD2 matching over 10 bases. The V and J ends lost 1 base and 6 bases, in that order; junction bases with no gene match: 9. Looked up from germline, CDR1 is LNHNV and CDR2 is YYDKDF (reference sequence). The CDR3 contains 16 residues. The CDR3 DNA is TGTGCCACCAGCAGAGGGGGGACTAGCGAGAGGCGCGAGCAGTACTTC. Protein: CATSRGGTSERREQYF. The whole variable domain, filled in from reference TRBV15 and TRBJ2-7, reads DAMVIQNPRYQVTQFGKPVTLSCSQTLNHNVMYWYQQKSSQAPKLLFHYYDKDFNNEADTPDNFQSRRPNTSFCFLDIRSPGLGDTAMYLCATSRGGTSERREQYFGPGTRLTVT.